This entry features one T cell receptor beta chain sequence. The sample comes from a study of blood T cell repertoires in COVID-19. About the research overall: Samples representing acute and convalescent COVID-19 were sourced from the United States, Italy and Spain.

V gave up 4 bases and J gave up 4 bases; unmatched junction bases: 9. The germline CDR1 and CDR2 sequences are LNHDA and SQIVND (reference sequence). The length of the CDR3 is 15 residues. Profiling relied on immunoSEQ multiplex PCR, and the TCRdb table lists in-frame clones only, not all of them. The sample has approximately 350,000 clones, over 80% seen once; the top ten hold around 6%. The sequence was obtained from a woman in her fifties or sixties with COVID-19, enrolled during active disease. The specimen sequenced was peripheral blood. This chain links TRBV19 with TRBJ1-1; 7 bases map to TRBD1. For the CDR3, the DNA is TGTGCCAGTAGTAAACAACCGGGACAGTTCACTGAAGCTTTCTTT. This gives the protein CASSKQPGQFTEAFF. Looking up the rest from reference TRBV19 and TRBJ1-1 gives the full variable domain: DGGITQSPKYLFRKEGQNVTLSCEQNLNHDAMYWYRQDPGQGLRLIYYSQIVNDFQKGDIAEGYSVSREKKESFPLTVTSAQKNPTAFYLCASSKQPGQFTEAFFGQGTRLTVV.